The clone carrying this T cell receptor (beta chain) came up a few times. What it recognizes is unknown. TCRdb recomputed calls from the 5' RACE reads with MiXCR, one row per CDR3 protein. The sample comprises some 800,000 distinct CDR3 sequences, about 12% of which are singletons, and about 0.5% rests with the top ten. These data belong to a study of CD8 T cells in ankylosing spondylitis. Findings and caveats of the study: What appeared characteristic of ankylosing spondylitis blood was a TCR beta motif of eight highly homologous variants. Disease-linked clones reportedly showed significant enrichment in matched ankylosing spondylitis synovial fluid. Disease-associated clonotypes exhibited CD8+ identity and were relatively infrequent in peripheral blood.

V was trimmed by 5 bases and J by 0 bases, leaving 12 bases between them. This CDR3 spans 14 amino acids. CDR1 and CDR2 from the germline V gene are DFQATT and SNEGSKA (reference sequence). The chain carries TRBV20-1 and TRBJ2-3; D uncertain. This receptor was obtained from a male donor with ankylosing spondylitis. The sequencing input was blood, either unsorted or a sorted T cell fraction (not recorded which). CDR3 residues: CSAHQGPSTDTQYF. In DNA form, the CDR3 reads TGCAGTGCTCATCAAGGGCCTAGCACAGATACGCAGTATTTT.